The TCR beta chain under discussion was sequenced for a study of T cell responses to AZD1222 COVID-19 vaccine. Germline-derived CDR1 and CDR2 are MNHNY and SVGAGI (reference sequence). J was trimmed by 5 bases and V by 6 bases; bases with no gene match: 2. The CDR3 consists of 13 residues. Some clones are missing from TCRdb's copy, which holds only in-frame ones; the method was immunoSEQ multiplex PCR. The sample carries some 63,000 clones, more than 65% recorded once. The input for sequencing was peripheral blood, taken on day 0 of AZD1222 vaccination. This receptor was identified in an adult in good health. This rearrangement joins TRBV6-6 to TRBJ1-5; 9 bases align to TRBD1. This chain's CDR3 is CASRGQGHQPQHF. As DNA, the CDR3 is TGTGCCAGCAGAGGACAGGGGCATCAGCCCCAGCATTTT.